Following are 9 T cell receptor beta chains from one sample sequenced in a study of blood T cell repertoires in COVID-19. The table came from immunoSEQ multiplex PCR; TCRdb's copy has only in-frame clones and leaves some out. The sample carries around 170,000 clones, roughly 85% recorded once. Input material: PBMCs or T cells enriched from blood (not recorded which). These TCRs come from a woman aged 18 to 35 who had recovered from COVID-19.

The rearrangement uses TRBV28 and TRBJ2-7; D perhaps matches TRBD1 (6 bases). CDR1 MDHEN and CDR2 SYDVKM come from the germline V gene. The V end was cut by 5 bases, the J end by 3 bases, with 14 bases between. CDR3 length: 14 amino acids. This CDR3 is CASSVQGLLYEQYF. CDR3 DNA: TGTGCCAGCAGTGTACAGGGTCTCCTCTACGAGCAGTACTTC. Filled out from reference TRBV28 and TRBJ2-7, the complete variable domain reads DVKVTQSSRYLVKRTGEKVFLECVQDMDHENMFWYRQDPGLGLRLIYFSYDVKMKEKGDIPEGYSVSREKKERFSLILESASTNQTSMYLCASSVQGLLYEQYFGPGTRLTVT.

V is TRBV27 and J is TRBJ2-1, with 9 bases matching TRBD2. The CDR3 is made up of 15 amino acids. Unmatched junction bases numbered 7, after V lost 5 bases and J lost 5 bases. Looked up from germline, CDR1 is MNHEY and CDR2 is SMNVEV (reference sequence). The CDR3 DNA sequence: TGTGCCAGCAGTCCCGGAGCGGGAGGCCACAATGAGCAGTTCTTC. It is translated as CASSPGAGGHNEQFF.

A remark on this clone: The junction and the germline gene differ at one end; a read error may be behind it. This chain connects TRBV6-1 to TRBJ1-2; perhaps TRBD1 as D (6 bases). Germline V gene lookup returns CDR1 MNHNS and CDR2 SASEGT. CDR3 length: 13 amino acids. The CDR3 DNA is TGTGCCAGCAGTGAGAGGACAGCGCTATTATTCTCCTTC. Translating it yields CASSERTALLFSF.

CDR3 residues: CATSNNRGAYEQFF. CDR3 in DNA: TGTGCCACCAGTAATAACAGGGGGGCCTATGAGCAGTTCTTC. V is TRBV24-1 and J is TRBJ2-1, with TRBD1 identical over 8 bases. With V trimmed by 6 bases and J by 8 bases, 8 bases remained unmatched. The CDR3 extends over 14 amino acids. Germline-derived CDR1 and CDR2 are KGHDR and SFDVKD.

Concerning this clone itself: The sample has other DNA sequences that encode this CDR3 too. The chain links TRBV7-2 to TRBJ2-5; D perhaps matches TRBD2 (5 bases). CDR1 is SGHTA and CDR2 is FQGNSA in the germline V gene. The CDR3 runs 13 residues. The ends were cut back, 4 bases at V and 5 bases at J, with 11 bases in the middle. CDR3 residues: CASSWNRGETQYF. The CDR3 coding sequence is TGTGCCAGCAGCTGGAACCGAGGGGAGACCCAGTACTTC.

The chain has TRBV18 and TRBJ1-1; D unresolved. From germline, CDR1 is KGHSH and CDR2 LQKENI. The CDR3 spans 18 residues. The germline V and J ends were trimmed by 3 bases and 0 bases, with 20 bases remaining between them. The CDR3 is CASSPVRGLPELNTEAFF. CDR3 DNA: TGTGCCAGCTCACCTGTGAGAGGGCTTCCCGAATTGAACACTGAAGCTTTCTTT. Using reference TRBV18 and TRBJ1-1 for the parts outside the CDR3, the full variable domain is NAGVMQNPRHLVRRRGQEARLRCSPMKGHSHVYWYRQLPEEGLKFMVYLQKENIIDESGMPKERFSAEFPKEGPSILRIQQVVRGDSAAYFCASSPVRGLPELNTEAFFGQGTRLTVV.

This rearrangement joins TRBV5-1 to TRBJ1-5; 7 nucleotides align to TRBD1. In germline, CDR1 is SGHRS, CDR2 YFSETQ. J gave up 5 bases and V 4 bases, and 3 bases lay outside the gene matches. The CDR3 is 13 residues long. The CDR3 coding sequence is TGCGCCAGCAGCCCAGGGACAGATCAGCCCCAGCATTTT. Its protein is CASSPGTDQPQHF.

The chain is built from TRBV10-3 and TRBJ1-2; a possible D gene is TRBD1 (6 bases). V shed 6 bases and J shed 1 base, with 15 bases lying between them. From germline, CDR1 is ENHRY and CDR2 SYGVKD. The CDR3 is 15 residues long. Here the CDR3 DNA reads TGTGCCATCAGGGAAGGACAGATTAATAACTATGGCTACACCTTC. Translated, it gives CAIREGQINNYGYTF.

There are many counts of this clone. V is TRBV11-2 and J is TRBJ2-7, with 11 bases identical to TRBD1. Germline V gene data show CDR1 as SGHAT and CDR2 as FQNNGV. This CDR3 comprises 18 residues. With V trimmed by 5 bases and J by 5 bases, 17 bases remained unmatched. In DNA form, the CDR3 reads TGTGCCAGCAGCCCGACCCTCCATGGGGACAGGGGGGACGACGAGCAGTACTTC. Encoded protein: CASSPTLHGDRGDDEQYF.